Below, one T cell receptor (beta chain) is given with its context. Its antigen is unknown. Qualities for individual bases were not recorded, and no much larger clone is one base off. Trimming removed 5 bases from V and 8 bases from J; the gene matches leave 9 bases unexplained. In the germline V gene, CDR1 corresponds to SGHAT and CDR2 to FQNNGV. From the cysteine up to the phenylalanine, the CDR3 has a length of 15 residues. This entry keeps only the CDR3 DNA: 45 bases, framed from base 1. The data stem from a study of PD-1 blockade in classical Hodgkin lymphoma (dated by TCRdb to 2018 to 2021). For the wider study: Nivolumab dosing was 3 mg/kg intravenously every 2 weeks, continuing until either disease progression or unacceptable toxicity. To define a peripheral blood immune signature of response to PD-1 blockade in classical Hodgkin lymphoma, the study combined TCR beta sequencing with CyTOF. Findings and caveats that apply to the study as a whole: Patients starting nivolumab less than 1 year after ASCT had lower diversity and were excluded from later analyses to avoid confounding by immune reconstitution. CD4+ but not CD8+ TCR diversity rose significantly by C4D1 (p=0.0027 vs p=0.16), most apparent in complete responders (p=0.02). Baseline TCR diversity was reported to be lower in newly diagnosed patients than in healthy donors and to be lower still in relapsed/refractory patients. The study covered only a single clinical trial cohort, and the causes of the repertoire differences, possibly disease activity or prior therapy, were still not defined. Among trial patients, those achieving complete response had baseline diversity similar to that of newly diagnosed patients, while diversity was significantly lower in partial responders and progressors.

The Qiagen DNeasy kit was used to extract genomic DNA from unsorted PBMCs and from the negatively selected CD4+ and CD8+ fractions. Using primers that anneal to V and J segments, immunoSEQ multiplex PCR amplified the TCR beta CDR3 regions. Amplification bias was minimized using a synthetic immune receptor repertoire, and residual bias was removed computationally after sequencing. As for how the authors treated the data: Custom Python scripts were used to quantify repertoire diversity as the Shannon entropy index. Unsorted, CD4+ and CD8+ repertoires were analyzed separately, except in combined analyses where CD4+ and CD8+ sequences were merged in silico. Clonal expansion was defined as at least a 2-fold frequency increase after treatment relative to C1D1, with a pseudocount of 0.5 for undetected baseline clones. Singleton clones were defined as clones with 0 or 1 copy at C1D1, and non-singleton clones were defined as clones with 2 or more copies. Clones expanded in unsorted samples were assigned a CD4+, CD8+ or unknown annotation through matching of protein sequences in sorted samples from the same patient. Diversity changes from C1D1 to C4D1 were tested in paired samples using Wilcoxon tests. TCRdb retrieved this table from immuneACCESS and kept in-frame rearrangements only. Not all clones are present; in checked studies, unresolved V genes account for under half, and no reason is known for the remainder. D and trimming were read from the DNA, whereas the V and J calls and clone size are those reported in that table. For this sample there are about 39,000 clones; approximately 69% appear just once. The biggest ten clones account for approximately 14% of the sample.

This specimen's time point label, interpreted: cycle 2 day 1 (C2D1) of nivolumab. Every trial patient had relapsed after autologous stem cell transplantation, and cohorts A, B and C differed in prior brentuximab vedotin exposure. The trial cohort was composed of about 58 patients with relapsed/refractory classical Hodgkin lymphoma, for whom complete response, partial response or progressive disease was recorded as best overall response. Single-agent nivolumab was administered to trial patients in the multi-cohort phase II CheckMate 205 trial. An independent review committee assessed best overall response by applying the 2007 International Working Group response criteria. Trial PBMCs were obtained immediately prior to nivolumab initiation (C1D1) and on therapy at cycle 2 day 1 and cycle 4 day 1. Peripheral blood was collected in 8 mL Vacutainer Cell Preparation Tubes, from which PBMCs were isolated by centrifugation and then cryopreserved.

This TCR was recovered from a human donor with classical Hodgkin lymphoma. The material was peripheral blood mononuclear cells (PBMCs), obtained before the second cycle of nivolumab. This chain joins TRBV11-2 to TRBJ1-6; TRBD1 fits 7 bases in the junction. The nucleotide sequence is TGTGCCAGCAGCACACCGGGACAGATTTATTCACCCCTCCACTTT. It translates to CASSTPGQIYSPLHF.